What follows is one T cell receptor beta chain and its context. This entry is derived from a study of T cell changes during pregnancy in multiple sclerosis. Profiling relied on immunoSEQ multiplex PCR, and the TCRdb table lists in-frame clones only, not all of them. The profile shows under 65,000 clones, approximately 93% of them singletons. The CDR3 length is 14 residues. Germline CDR1 SQVTM, CDR2 ANQGSEA. J lost 5 bases, V lost 3 bases, and 9 bases had no gene match. The sequenced sample was CD8+ T cells from peripheral blood mononuclear cells, obtained in the second trimester of pregnancy. V and J are TRBV29-1 and TRBJ2-7; 8 nucleotides align to TRBD1. The TCR sequence derives from a female donor with multiple sclerosis, enrolled in a pregnancy study. Here the CDR3 DNA reads TGCAGCGTTGAGGACAGGGTAAGGTCCCACGAGCAGTACTTC. It translates to CSVEDRVRSHEQYF.